This TCR beta chain was sequenced during a study of T cells in localized non-small cell lung cancer (dated by TCRdb to 2019 to 2021). Regarding the complete study: Comparing tumors with uninvolved tumor-adjacent lungs, the study looked at the T cell repertoires of around 250 patients with early-stage NSCLC. The cohort was made up of around 250 treatment-naive NSCLC patients whose localized lung tumors had been resected. The mean age of the NSCLC patients was about 62 years, with approximately 130 men and 95 to 110 women.

From a lookup of the germline V gene, CDR1 and CDR2 are MGHRA and YSYEKL. At the junction V is shortened by 3 bases and J by 5 bases; bases outside the gene matches: 12. Reading from cysteine to phenylalanine, the CDR3 counts 17 amino acids. The entry retains the CDR3 DNA only, 51 bases that are in frame from base 1. Summary of the overall study and its limitations: Higher T cell density in blood was associated with longer overall survival, whereas higher clonality in adjacent lung was associated with shorter survival. A median of 57 of the top 100 tumor clones turned up in the paired uninvolved adjacent lung, and roughly 28 of those clones also ranked among the top 100 of that same adjacent lung. Because multi-region sequencing of the tumors was not done, intratumor heterogeneity could not be ruled out. Uninvolved tumor-adjacent lung showed the highest T cell clonality, higher than tumor, which suggests more focused antigenic responses in the uninvolved tumor-adjacent lung. Because the study design was exploratory, TCR variables were selected using unadjusted p-values without false-discovery rate correction.

Comments on this clone: Its antigen is not yet known. No much larger clone is present one base from it, and per-base qualities are unavailable.

TCR beta CDR3 regions were sequenced from DNA using the immunoSEQ Assay. Processing in the source paper ran as follows. T cell density was computed as TCR beta template counts normalized to usable DNA estimated by amplifying housekeeping genes. Richness was estimated using the preseqR package, with extrapolation to 400,000 templates for PBMC samples and to 120,000 templates for tissue samples. Clonality was calculated as one minus Pielou's evenness. Differential abundance testing on productive amino-acid clonotypes, with a minimum total count of 5 and an alpha of 0.1, was used to identify tissue-enriched TCRs. The Jaccard Index and the Morisita Overlap Index were used to measure repertoire overlap between compartments. GLIPH clustered TCR beta CDR3s with public tetramer-defined viral CDR3s; viral motifs required at least three viral sequences plus V-gene enrichment. In its TCRdb copy, this immuneACCESS table keeps in-frame sequences only and misses some clones. Where compared with another copy, unresolved V genes explain less than half of these, and the others have no known cause. The DNA gave D and trimming, while V, J and clone size come from that table. The sample profile shows some 25,000 clones; approximately 90% of them were found once. The top ten clonotypes cover approximately 9.4% of the sample.

At diagnosis, peripheral blood, uninvolved tumor-adjacent lung and tumor were collected and were preserved as a mix of fresh-frozen and FFPE material. For TCR repertoire profiling, the blood samples were analyzed as peripheral blood mononuclear cells. Sequenced material: peripheral blood mononuclear cells, taken before any cancer treatment. The source is a woman aged 40-69 years with stage III lung adenocarcinoma. The chain uses TRBV4-1 and TRBJ2-2, with 7 bases matching TRBD2. The CDR3 corresponds to CASSHSEMGRETGELFF. The bases read TGCGCCAGCAGCCATTCGGAAATGGGGAGGGAAACCGGGGAGCTGTTTTTT.